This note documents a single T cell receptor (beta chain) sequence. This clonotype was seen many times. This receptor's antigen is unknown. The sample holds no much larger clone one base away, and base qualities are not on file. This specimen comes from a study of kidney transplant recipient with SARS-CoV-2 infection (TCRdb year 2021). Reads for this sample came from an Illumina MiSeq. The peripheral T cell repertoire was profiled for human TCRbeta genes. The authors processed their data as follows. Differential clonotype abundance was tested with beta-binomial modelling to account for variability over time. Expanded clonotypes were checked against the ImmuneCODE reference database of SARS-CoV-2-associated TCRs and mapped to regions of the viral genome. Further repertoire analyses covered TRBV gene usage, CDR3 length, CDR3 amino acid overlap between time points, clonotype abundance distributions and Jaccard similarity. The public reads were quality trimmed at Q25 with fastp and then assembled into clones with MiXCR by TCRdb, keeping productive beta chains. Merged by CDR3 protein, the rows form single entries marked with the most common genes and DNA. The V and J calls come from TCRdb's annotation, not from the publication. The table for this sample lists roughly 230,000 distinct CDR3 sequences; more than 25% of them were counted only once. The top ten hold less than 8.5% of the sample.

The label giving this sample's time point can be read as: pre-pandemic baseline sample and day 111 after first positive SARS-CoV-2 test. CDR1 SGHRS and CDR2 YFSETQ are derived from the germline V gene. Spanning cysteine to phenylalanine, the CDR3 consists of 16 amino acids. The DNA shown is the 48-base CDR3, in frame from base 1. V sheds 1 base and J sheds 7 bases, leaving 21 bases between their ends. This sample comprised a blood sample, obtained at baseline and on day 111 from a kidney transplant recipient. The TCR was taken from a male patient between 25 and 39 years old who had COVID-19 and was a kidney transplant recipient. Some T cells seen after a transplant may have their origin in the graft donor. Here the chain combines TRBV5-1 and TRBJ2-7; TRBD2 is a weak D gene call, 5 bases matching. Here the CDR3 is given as CASSLTRTAMLGEQYF. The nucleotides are TGCGCCAGCAGCTTGACTAGGACGGCTATGTTGGGGGAGCAGTACTTC.